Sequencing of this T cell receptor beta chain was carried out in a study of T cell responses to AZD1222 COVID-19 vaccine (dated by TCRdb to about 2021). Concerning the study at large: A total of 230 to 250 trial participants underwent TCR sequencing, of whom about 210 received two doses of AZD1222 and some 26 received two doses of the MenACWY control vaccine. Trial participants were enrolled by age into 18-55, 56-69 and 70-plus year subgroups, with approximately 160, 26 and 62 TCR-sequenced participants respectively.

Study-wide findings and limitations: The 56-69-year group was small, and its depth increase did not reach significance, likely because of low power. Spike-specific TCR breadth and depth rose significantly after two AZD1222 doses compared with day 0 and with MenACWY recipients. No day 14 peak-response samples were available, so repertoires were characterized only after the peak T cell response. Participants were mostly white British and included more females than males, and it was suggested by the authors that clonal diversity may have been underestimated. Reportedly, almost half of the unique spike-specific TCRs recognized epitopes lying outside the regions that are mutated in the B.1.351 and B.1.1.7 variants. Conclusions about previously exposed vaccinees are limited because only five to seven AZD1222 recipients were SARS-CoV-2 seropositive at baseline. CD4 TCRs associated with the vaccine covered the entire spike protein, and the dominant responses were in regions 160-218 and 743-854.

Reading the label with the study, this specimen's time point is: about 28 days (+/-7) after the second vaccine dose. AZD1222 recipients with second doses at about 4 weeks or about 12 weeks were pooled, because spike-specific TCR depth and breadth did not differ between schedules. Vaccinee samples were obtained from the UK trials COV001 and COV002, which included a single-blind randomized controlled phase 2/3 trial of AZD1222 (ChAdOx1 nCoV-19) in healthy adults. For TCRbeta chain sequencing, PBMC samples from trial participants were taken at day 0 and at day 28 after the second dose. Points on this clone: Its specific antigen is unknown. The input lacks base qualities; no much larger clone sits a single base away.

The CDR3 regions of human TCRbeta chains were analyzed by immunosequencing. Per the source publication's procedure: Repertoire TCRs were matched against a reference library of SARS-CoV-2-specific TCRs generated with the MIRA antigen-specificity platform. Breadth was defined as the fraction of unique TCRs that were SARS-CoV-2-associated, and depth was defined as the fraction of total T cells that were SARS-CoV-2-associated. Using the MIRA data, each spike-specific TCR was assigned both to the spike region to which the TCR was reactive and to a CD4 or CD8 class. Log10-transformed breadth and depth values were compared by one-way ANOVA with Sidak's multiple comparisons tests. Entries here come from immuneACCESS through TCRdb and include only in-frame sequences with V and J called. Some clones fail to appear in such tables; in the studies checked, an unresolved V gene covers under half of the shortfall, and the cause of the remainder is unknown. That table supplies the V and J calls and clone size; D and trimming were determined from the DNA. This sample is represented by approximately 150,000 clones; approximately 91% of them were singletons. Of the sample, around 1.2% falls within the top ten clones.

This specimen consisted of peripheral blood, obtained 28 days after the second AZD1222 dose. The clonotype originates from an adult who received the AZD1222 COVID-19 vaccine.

The CDR3 protein: CASSIDTSGNTIYF. The nucleotide sequence reads TGTGCCAGTAGTATCGACACCTCTGGAAACACCATATATTTT. The V and J genes are TRBV19 and TRBJ1-3, with the D segment identity uncertain. The germline V gene (reference sequence) provides CDR1 LNHDA and CDR2 SQIVND. The CDR3 measures 14 amino acids from cysteine to phenylalanine. Of all the DNA, just the CDR3 is kept, 42 bases in frame from base 1. Trimming costs V 3 bases and J 0 bases, and their ends lie 6 bases apart.